Presented here are 20 T cell receptor beta chains from one specimen sequenced in a study of CD8+CD57+ T cells in acquired aplastic anemia. Patients chosen for sequencing had CD8+CD57+ cells that had expanded, as shown by flow cytometry. Both TCR beta VDJ combination and CDR3 sequence profiling were carried out. Genomic DNA was the template for this profiling. TCRdb fed the reads into MiXCR, producing one record per CDR3 protein. In the table there are around 200,000 distinct CDR3 sequences, 50% to 65% of which are singletons. The sample comprised sorted CD4+, CD8+, or CD8+CD57+ T cells (not recorded which) from PBMCs. These receptors originate from a human donor with aplastic anemia.

This clonotype was observed a few times. This rearrangement joins TRBV5-1 to TRBJ2-7; D is perhaps TRBD1 or TRBD2 (5 bases each). CDR1 SGHRS and CDR2 YFSETQ come from the germline V gene. V lost 0 bases and J 7 bases, leaving 11 bases between the germline ends. This CDR3 is 13 amino acids long. As DNA, the CDR3 is TGCGCCAGCAGCTTGGGAGGGGCTGAGGAGCAGTACTTC. Its translation: CASSLGGAEEQYF.

The gene calls are TRBV9 and TRBJ2-2; the D is unclear. This CDR3 comprises 12 residues. Germline V CDR1 and CDR2: SGDLS, YYNGEE. The germline V and J ends were trimmed by 0 bases and 8 bases, with 5 bases remaining between them. CDR3 protein: CASSVEPGELFF. CDR3 coding DNA: TGTGCCAGCAGCGTAGAGCCGGGGGAGCTGTTTTTT.

The V and J genes are TRBV24-1 and TRBJ1-1; tentative D call: TRBD1 (6 bases). CDR1 and CDR2 from the germline V gene are KGHDR and SFDVKD. The CDR3 extends over 13 amino acids. Trimming took 9 bases from V and 7 from J, leaving 17 bases between them. CDR3 residues: CATEGGSRGEAFF. CDR3 DNA: TGTGCCACCGAGGGGGGCTCCCGGGGTGAAGCTTTCTTT.

Comment on this clonotype: A much larger clone is a single base away; this may be a read error. The conserved closing phenylalanine or tryptophan is absent in this CDR3, likely reflecting a read error. V usage is TRBV30 and J usage is TRBJ1-2, with D possibly matching TRBD1 (6 bases). The V and J ends lost 5 bases and 8 bases respectively, with 12 bases between them. The CDR3 spans 11 residues. CDR1 is GTSNPN and CDR2 is SVGIG in the germline V gene (reference sequence). This chain's CDR3 is CAWGQMEGYTS. Written as DNA, the CDR3 is TGTGCCTGGGGACAGATGGAAGGCTACACCTCC.

The genes are TRBV25-1 and TRBJ2-3; a possible D gene is TRBD2 (5 bases). Trimming cost V 2 bases and J 4 bases, with 25 bases left between them. The CDR3 covers 19 residues. Germline-derived CDR1 and CDR2 are MGHDK and SYGVNS. CDR3 bases: TGTGCCAGCAGTGAAGAAGCTAGCAGTGGGATAGGGAGACCAGATACGCAGTATTTT. It is translated as CASSEEASSGIGRPDTQYF.

CDR3 DNA sequence: TGTGCCGCAGGTCTAGGAGAGTCCTACGAGCAGTACTTC. This translates into CAAGLGESYEQYF. The genes are TRBV25-1 and TRBJ2-7; D is unclear. Germline values: CDR1 MGHDK, CDR2 SYGVNS. V lost 11 bases and J 1 base, leaving 15 bases between the germline ends. The length of the CDR3 is 13 residues.

This clonotype has a handful of counts. The chain combines TRBV7-9 with TRBJ2-7; no clear D. Per germline, CDR1 SEHNR and CDR2 FQNEAQ (reference sequence). CDR3 length equals 12 residues. V lost 5 bases, J lost 7 bases, and 12 bases lay in between. The CDR3 coding sequence is TGTGCCAGCAGCACCTGGGCCAATGAGCAGTACTTC. This codes for CASSTWANEQYF.

This clonotype appeared once. CDR3 DNA: TGTGCCAGCAAGAGTACAGGTCCGAACACTGAAGCTTTCTTT. Its translation: CASKSTGPNTEAFF. This chain joins TRBV19 and TRBJ1-1; D possibly corresponds to TRBD1 (5 bases). Germline loops: CDR1 LNHDA, CDR2 SQIVND (reference sequence). V shed 9 bases and J shed 1 base, with 15 bases lying between them. The CDR3 extends over 14 amino acids.

V and J are TRBV7-9 and TRBJ2-3, with TRBD2 as a possible D gene (5 bases). The V gene's germline CDR1 is SEHNR and CDR2 FQNEAQ (reference sequence). The CDR3 totals 14 residues. The germline V and J ends were trimmed by 1 base and 6 bases, with 11 bases remaining between them. CDR3 region: CASSLGWESDTQYF. For the CDR3, the DNA is TGTGCCAGCAGCTTAGGTTGGGAGTCGGATACGCAGTATTTT.

This rearrangement joins TRBV11-2 to TRBJ2-1; D is possibly TRBD2 (6 bases). V was cut by 10 bases and J by 5 bases, with 21 bases left in between. Per the germline V gene, CDR1 is SGHAT and CDR2 is FQNNGV. The CDR3 is 15 amino acids. The DNA of the CDR3 is TGTGCCACCAGTGACCCGGGAGCATCCGACAATGAGCAGTTCTTC. Encoded protein: CATSDPGASDNEQFF.

V gene TRBV2 combines with J gene TRBJ2-7, with no clear D. The CDR3 length is 13 residues. V was trimmed by 8 bases and J by 3 bases, leaving 14 bases between them. Germline values: CDR1 SNHLY, CDR2 FYNNEI. The CDR3 loop reads CASLGLKHYEQYF. In nucleotides, the CDR3 is TGTGCCAGCTTAGGGCTGAAGCACTACGAGCAGTACTTC.

The chain links TRBV14 to TRBJ2-5; tentatively, D is TRBD1 (5 bases). Germline CDR1 SGHDN, CDR2 FVKESK. Trimming shortened V by 10 bases and J by 0 bases, and 21 bases separated the two germline ends. The CDR3 consists of 16 residues. This CDR3 reads CATSKTLGAYQETQYF. DNA of the CDR3: TGTGCCACTTCTAAGACCCTAGGGGCTTACCAAGAGACCCAGTACTTC.

The table lists this clonotype with a few counts. The rearrangement joins TRBV2 to TRBJ1-5; possible D gene TRBD1, 6 bases. The CDR3 length is 13 residues. Looked up from germline, CDR1 is SNHLY and CDR2 is FYNNEI. The ends were cut back, 5 bases at V and 7 bases at J, with 12 bases in the middle. The CDR3 DNA is TGTGCCAGCAGTAAGGGGGAGGAGCAGCCCCAGCATTTT. Its translation: CASSKGEEQPQHF.

The rearrangement uses TRBV20-1 and TRBJ2-3; TRBD2 agrees at 13 bases. The ends lost 6 bases at V and 11 bases at J; junction bases unmatched: 8. The germline V gene has CDR1 DFQATT and CDR2 SNEGSKA (reference sequence). The CDR3 has 13 residues. The chain's CDR3 is CSARLAGGDEQYF. The CDR3 DNA sequence: TGCAGTGCCCGACTAGCGGGGGGAGATGAGCAGTATTTT.

In this sample, this clonotype turned up once. CDR3 amino acids: CASTLDGTTFTDTQYF. The CDR3 DNA is TGCGCCAGCACCCTGGATGGGACTACGTTCACAGATACGCAGTATTTT. The chain joins TRBV5-1 to TRBJ2-3, with TRBD2 identical over 7 bases. The CDR3 is 16 residues long. Per germline, CDR1 SGHRS and CDR2 YFSETQ. The ends lost 6 bases at V and 2 bases at J; junction bases unmatched: 12.

This sequence joins TRBV25-1 and TRBJ2-1, with 10 positions matching TRBD2. The length of the CDR3 is 18 residues. Losses at the gene ends were 4 bases for V and 4 bases for J; bases not matched to a gene: 13. Per germline, CDR1 MGHDK and CDR2 SYGVNS. The CDR3 nucleotides are TGTGCCAGCAGTGCTAGAGTGTTAGCGGGGGGCCAATACAATGAGCAGTTCTTC. Its protein product is CASSARVLAGGQYNEQFF.

The chain employs TRBV28 and TRBJ2-3; the D gene could be TRBD1 or TRBD2 (5 bases each). CDR1 and CDR2 from the germline V gene are MDHEN and SYDVKM. The CDR3 extends over 13 amino acids. Trimming took off 5 bases at V and 4 bases at J, with 10 bases between the two ends. The CDR3 loop reads CASSLRGSDTQYF. CDR3 DNA sequence: TGTGCCAGCAGTCTCCGGGGCTCAGATACGCAGTATTTT.

The chain joins TRBV12-3 or TRBV12-4 to TRBJ1-5; 7 positions agree with TRBD1. V shed 2 bases and J 6 bases; nucleotides not matched to a gene: 13. The CDR3 length is 17 residues. The CDR3 region has the DNA TGTGCCAGCAGTTTAAGGGCATGGGGCAGGGGGGTTCAGCCCCAGCATTTT. Translating it yields CASSLRAWGRGVQPQHF.

With regard to this clonotype: This may arise from a read error, as a much more abundant clone is one base away. The rearrangement uses TRBV5-4 and TRBJ1-4; 10 bases are a match to TRBD1. The CDR3 has 14 amino acids. Losses at the gene ends were 4 bases for V and 10 bases for J; bases not matched to a gene: 7. Germline CDR1 and CDR2: SGHNT and YYREEE (reference sequence). The CDR3 region is CASSDGQGGAKLFF. In DNA form, the CDR3 reads TGTGCCAGCAGCGATGGACAGGGGGGAGCAAAACTGTTTTTT.

A few counts support this clonotype. DNA for the CDR3: TGTGCCAGCAGTAATACCGGACAGGGGTACAATCAGCCCCAGCATTTT. It translates to CASSNTGQGYNQPQHF. The J gene is TRBJ1-5, the V gene TRBV2; 9 bases agree with TRBD1. The CDR3 runs 16 residues. The germline CDR1 and CDR2 sequences are SNHLY and FYNNEI. With 5 bases clipped from V and 3 bases from J, the junction kept 8 bases outside the gene matches.